The clone carrying this T cell receptor (beta chain) was counted a few times. What it binds is unknown. PCR was performed using 60 Vbeta and 13 Jbeta primers. The assay was immunoSEQ multiplex PCR, and TCRdb's table has in-frame clones only and misses some. The sample lists roughly 110,000 clones, more than 70% occurring once. The data were obtained in a study of cytomegalovirus exposure and HLA in healthy donors. Findings and caveats of the study: As immune exposure information, only CMV serostatus was available. A list of about 160 TCR beta chains associated with cytomegalovirus was given.

CDR3 length equals 14 residues. V lost 6 bases to trimming and J lost 2 bases, with 14 bases between them. Germline-derived CDR1 and CDR2 are KGHSH and LQKENI. The chain combines TRBV18 with TRBJ2-7; possible D gene TRBD2, 6 bases. The sample comprised PBMCs. This TCR derives from a man aged 40-50 years in good health and CMV-seronegative. The CDR3 region has the DNA TGTGCCAGCTCTCCCGGGACTGGGCCCTACGAGCAGTACTTC. This gives the protein CASSPGTGPYEQYF.